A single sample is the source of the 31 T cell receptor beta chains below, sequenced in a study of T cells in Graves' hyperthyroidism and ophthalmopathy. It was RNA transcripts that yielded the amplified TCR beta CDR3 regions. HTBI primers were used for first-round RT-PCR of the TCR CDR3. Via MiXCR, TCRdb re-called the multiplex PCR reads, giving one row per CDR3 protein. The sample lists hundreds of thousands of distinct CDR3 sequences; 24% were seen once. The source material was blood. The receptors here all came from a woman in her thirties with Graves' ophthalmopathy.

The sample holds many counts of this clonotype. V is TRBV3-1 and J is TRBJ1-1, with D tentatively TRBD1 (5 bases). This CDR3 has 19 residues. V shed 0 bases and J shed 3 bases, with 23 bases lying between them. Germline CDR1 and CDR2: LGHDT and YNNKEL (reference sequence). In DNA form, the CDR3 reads TGTGCCAGCAGCCAAGATGGGGGACGCGCGGTTCGTCCGGACACTGAAGCTTTCTTT. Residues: CASSQDGGRAVRPDTEAFF. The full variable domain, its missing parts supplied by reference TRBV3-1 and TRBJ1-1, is DTAVSQTPKYLVTQMGNDKSIKCEQNLGHDTMYWYKQDSKKFLKIMFSYNNKELIINETVPNRFSPKSPDKAHLNLHINSLELGDSAVYFCASSQDGGRAVRPDTEAFFGQGTRLTVV.

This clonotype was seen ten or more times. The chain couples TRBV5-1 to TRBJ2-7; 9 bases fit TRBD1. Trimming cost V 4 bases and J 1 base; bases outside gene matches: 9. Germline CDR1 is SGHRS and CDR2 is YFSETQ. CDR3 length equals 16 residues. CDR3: CASSPTTGTGSYEQYF. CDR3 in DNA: TGCGCCAGCAGCCCAACAACCGGGACAGGGTCCTACGAGCAGTACTTC. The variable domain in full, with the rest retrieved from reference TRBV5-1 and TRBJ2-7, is KAGVTQTPRYLIKTRGQQVTLSCSPISGHRSVSWYQQTPGQGLQFLFEYFSETQRNKGNFPGRFSGRQFSNSRSEMNVSTLELGDSALYLCASSPTTGTGSYEQYFGPGTRLTVT.

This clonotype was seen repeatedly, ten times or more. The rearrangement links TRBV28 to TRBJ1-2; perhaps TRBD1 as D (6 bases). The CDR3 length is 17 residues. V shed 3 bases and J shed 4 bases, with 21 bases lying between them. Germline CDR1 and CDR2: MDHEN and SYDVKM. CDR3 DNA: TGTGCCAGCAGTTTCGAAGATTCATCCAGGGGAAGCTATGGCTACACCTTC. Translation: CASSFEDSSRGSYGYTF.

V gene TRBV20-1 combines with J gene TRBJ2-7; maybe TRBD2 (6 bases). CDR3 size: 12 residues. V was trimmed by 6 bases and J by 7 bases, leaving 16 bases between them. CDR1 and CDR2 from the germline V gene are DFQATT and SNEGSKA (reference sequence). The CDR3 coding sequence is TGCAGTGCCCACCTGCGGGGTGTTGAGCAGTACTTC. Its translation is CSAHLRGVEQYF.

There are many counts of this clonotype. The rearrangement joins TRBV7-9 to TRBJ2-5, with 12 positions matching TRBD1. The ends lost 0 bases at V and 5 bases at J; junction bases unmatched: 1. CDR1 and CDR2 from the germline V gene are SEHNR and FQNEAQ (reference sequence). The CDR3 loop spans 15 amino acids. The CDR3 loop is CASSLAGQGAETQYF. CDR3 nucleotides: TGTGCCAGCAGCTTAGCGGGACAGGGGGCGGAGACCCAGTACTTC. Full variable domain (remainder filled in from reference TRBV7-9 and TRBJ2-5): DTGVSQNPRHKITKRGQNVTFRCDPISEHNRLYWYRQTLGQGPEFLTYFQNEAQLEKSRLLSDRFSAERPKGSFSTLEIQRTEQGDSAMYLCASSLAGQGAETQYFGPGTRLLVL.

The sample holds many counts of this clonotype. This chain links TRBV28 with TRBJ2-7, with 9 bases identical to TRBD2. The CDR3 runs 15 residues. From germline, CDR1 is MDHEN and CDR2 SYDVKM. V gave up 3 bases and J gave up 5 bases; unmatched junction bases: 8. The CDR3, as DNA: TGTGCCAGCAGTTTGGGGGCGGGGGGGGCGAACGAGCAGTACTTC. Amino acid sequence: CASSLGAGGANEQYF.

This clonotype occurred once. DNA of the CDR3: TGTGCCAGCAGGGTCGCAGGGGGAAACACTGAAGCTTTCTTT. This sequence encodes CASRVAGGNTEAFF. The gene calls are TRBV7-3 and TRBJ1-1; 7 nucleotides align to TRBD1. The CDR3 consists of 14 residues. V dropped 6 bases and J dropped 2; count of bases not matched to a gene: 6. CDR1 and CDR2 (germline): SGHTA, FQGTGA.

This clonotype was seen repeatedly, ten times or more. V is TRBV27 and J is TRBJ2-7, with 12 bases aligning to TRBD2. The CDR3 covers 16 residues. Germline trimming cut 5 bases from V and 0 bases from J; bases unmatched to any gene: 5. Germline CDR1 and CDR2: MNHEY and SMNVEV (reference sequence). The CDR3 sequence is CASSPRTSGASYEQYF. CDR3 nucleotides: TGTGCCAGCAGTCCACGGACTAGCGGGGCCTCCTACGAGCAGTACTTC.

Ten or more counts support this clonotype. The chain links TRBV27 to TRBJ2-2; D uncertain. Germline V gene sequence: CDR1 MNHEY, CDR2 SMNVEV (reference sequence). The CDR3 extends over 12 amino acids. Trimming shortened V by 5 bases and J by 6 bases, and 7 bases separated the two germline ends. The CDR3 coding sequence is TGTGCCAGCAGTCAAAGGCCCGGGGAGCTGTTTTTT. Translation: CASSQRPGELFF.

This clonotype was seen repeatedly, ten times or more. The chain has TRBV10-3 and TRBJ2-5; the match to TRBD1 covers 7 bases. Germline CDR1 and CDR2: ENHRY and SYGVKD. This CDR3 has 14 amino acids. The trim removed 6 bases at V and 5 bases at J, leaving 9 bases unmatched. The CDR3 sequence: CAIRQQGTDETQYF. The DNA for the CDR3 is TGTGCCATCAGGCAACAGGGGACAGATGAGACCCAGTACTTC.

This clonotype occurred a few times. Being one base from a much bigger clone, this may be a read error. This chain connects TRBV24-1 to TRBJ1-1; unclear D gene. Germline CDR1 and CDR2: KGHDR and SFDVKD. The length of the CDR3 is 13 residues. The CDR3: CATSEPGNTEACF. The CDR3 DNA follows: TGTGCCACCAGTGAGCCGGGAAACACTGAAGCTTGCTTT.

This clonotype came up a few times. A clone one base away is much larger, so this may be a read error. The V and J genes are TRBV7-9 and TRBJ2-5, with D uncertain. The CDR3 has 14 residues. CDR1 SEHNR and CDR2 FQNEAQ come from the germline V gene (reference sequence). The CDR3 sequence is CASSSLMGQESQYF. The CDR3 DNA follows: TGTGCCAGCAGCTCCCTTATGGGCCAAGAGTCCCAGTACTTC.

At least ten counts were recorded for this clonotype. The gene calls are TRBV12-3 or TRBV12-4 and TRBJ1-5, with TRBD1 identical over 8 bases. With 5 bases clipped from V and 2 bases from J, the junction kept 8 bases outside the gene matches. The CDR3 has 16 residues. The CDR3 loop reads CASSPTGDTGNQPQHF. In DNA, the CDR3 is TGTGCCAGCAGTCCGACAGGGGACACGGGCAATCAGCCCCAGCATTTT.

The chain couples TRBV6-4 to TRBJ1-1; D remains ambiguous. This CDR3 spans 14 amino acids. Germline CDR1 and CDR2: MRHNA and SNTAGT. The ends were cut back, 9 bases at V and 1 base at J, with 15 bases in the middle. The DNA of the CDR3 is TGTGCCAGGACCCCGAAAGGCAAGAACACTGAAGCTTTCTTT. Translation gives CARTPKGKNTEAFF.

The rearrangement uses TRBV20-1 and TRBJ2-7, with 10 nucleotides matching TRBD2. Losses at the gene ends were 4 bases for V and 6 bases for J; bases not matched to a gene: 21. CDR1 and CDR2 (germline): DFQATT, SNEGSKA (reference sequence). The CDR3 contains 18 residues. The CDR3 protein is CSANRIAGGRRVTFEQYF. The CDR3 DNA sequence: TGCAGTGCTAACCGTATAGCGGGAGGAAGGAGAGTAACTTTCGAGCAGTACTTC.

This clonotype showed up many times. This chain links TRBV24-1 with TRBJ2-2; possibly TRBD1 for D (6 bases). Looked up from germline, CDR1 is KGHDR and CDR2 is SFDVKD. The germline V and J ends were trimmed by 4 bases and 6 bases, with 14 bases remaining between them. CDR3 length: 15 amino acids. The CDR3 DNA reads TGTGCCACCAGTGACGCCGAACAGGGTCCCGGGGAGCTGTTTTTT. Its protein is CATSDAEQGPGELFF.

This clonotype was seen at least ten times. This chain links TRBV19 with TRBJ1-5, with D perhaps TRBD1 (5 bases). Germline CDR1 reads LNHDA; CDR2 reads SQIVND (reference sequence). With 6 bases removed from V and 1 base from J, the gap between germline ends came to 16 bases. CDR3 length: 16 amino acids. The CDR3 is CASSSRGRVSNQPQHF. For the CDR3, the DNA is TGTGCCAGTAGCAGTCGTGGCAGGGTAAGCAATCAGCCCCAGCATTTT.

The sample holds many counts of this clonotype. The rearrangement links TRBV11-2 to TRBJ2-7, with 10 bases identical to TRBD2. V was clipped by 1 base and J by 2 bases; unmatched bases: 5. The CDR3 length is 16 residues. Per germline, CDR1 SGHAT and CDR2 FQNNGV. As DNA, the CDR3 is TGTGCCAGCAGCTTAGTAGCGGGGGGTCACACCTACGAGCAGTACTTC. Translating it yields CASSLVAGGHTYEQYF.

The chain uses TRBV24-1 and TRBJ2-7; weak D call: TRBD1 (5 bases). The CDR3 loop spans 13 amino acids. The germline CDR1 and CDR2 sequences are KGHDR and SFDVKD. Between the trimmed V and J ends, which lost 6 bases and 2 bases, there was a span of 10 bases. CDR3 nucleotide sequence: TGTGCCACCAGTCAGGGTAAACCCTACGAGCAGTACTTC. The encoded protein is CATSQGKPYEQYF.

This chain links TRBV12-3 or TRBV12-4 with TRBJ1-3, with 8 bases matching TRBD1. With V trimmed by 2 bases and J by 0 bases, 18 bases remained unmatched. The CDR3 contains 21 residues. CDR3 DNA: TGTGCCAGCAGTTTAAGGGGGCCCGGGACAGGCTATTATATCTCTGGAAACACCATATATTTT. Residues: CASSLRGPGTGYYISGNTIYF.

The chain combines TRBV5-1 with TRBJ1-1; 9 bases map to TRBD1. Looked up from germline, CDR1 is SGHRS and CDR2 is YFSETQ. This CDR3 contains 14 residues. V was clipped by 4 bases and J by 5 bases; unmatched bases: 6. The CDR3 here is CASSNTGGVTEAFF. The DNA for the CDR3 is TGCGCCAGCAGCAACACAGGGGGCGTTACTGAAGCTTTCTTT.

CDR3 loop: CSARGSYYEQYF. The CDR3 bases are TGCAGTGCTAGGGGCAGCTACTACGAGCAGTACTTC. The V call is TRBV20-1, the J call TRBJ2-7; D remains ambiguous. In germline, CDR1 is DFQATT, CDR2 SNEGSKA (reference sequence). There are 12 residues in the CDR3. Trimming shortened V by 3 bases and J by 3 bases, and 9 bases separated the two germline ends.

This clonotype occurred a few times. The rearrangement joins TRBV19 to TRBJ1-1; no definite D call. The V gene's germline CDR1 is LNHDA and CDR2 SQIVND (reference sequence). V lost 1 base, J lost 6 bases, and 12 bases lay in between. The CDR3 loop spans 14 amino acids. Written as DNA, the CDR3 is TGTGCCAGTAGTATAGGAGCGGGTGTTGCTGAAGCTTTCTTT. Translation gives CASSIGAGVAEAFF. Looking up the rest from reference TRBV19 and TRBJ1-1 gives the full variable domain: DGGITQSPKYLFRKEGQNVTLSCEQNLNHDAMYWYRQDPGQGLRLIYYSQIVNDFQKGDIAEGYSVSREKKESFPLTVTSAQKNPTAFYLCASSIGAGVAEAFFGQGTRLTVV.

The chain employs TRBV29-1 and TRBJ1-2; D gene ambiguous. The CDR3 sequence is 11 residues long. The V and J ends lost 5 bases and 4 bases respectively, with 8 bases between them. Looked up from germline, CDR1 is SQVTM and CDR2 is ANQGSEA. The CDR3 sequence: CSVQTGYGYTF. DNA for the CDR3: TGCAGCGTTCAGACCGGCTATGGCTACACCTTC.

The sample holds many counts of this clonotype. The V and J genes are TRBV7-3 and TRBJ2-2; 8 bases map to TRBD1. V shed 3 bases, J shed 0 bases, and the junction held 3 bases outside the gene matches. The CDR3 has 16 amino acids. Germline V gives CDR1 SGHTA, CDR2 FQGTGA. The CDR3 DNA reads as TGTGCCAGCAGCTTCGGGACAGGAACGAACACCGGGGAGCTGTTTTTT. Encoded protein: CASSFGTGTNTGELFF.

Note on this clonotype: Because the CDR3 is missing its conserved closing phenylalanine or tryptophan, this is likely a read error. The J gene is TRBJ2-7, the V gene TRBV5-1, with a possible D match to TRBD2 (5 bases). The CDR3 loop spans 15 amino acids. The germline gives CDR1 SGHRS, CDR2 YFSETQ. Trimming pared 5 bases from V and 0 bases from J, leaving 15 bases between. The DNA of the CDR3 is TGCGCCAGCAGTCTAGAGGGCCGTAGCTCCTACGAGCAGTACTAC. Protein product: CASSLEGRSSYEQYY.

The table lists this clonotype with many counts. The CDR3 loop reads CSARDSGGEGNIQYF. CDR3 nucleotides: TGCAGTGCTAGGGATTCCGGGGGAGAGGGTAACATTCAGTACTTC. This sequence joins TRBV20-1 and TRBJ2-4, with D perhaps matching TRBD2 (6 bases). This CDR3 is 15 amino acids long. Germline CDR1 is DFQATT and CDR2 is SNEGSKA (reference sequence). Between the trimmed V and J ends, which lost 3 bases and 7 bases, there was a span of 19 bases.

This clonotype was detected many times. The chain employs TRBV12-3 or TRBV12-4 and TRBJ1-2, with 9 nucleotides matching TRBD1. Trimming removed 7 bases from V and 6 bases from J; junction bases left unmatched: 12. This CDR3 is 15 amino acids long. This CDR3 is CASTPGQGSRNGYTF. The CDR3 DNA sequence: TGTGCCAGCACCCCGGGACAGGGATCGAGGAATGGCTACACCTTC.

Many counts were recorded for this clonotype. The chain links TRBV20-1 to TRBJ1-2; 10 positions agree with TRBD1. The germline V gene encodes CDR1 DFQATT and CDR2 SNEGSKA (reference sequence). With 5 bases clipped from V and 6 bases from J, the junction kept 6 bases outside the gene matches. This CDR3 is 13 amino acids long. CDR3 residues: CSAFKTGGDGYTF. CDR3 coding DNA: TGCAGTGCTTTCAAGACAGGGGGCGATGGCTACACCTTC.

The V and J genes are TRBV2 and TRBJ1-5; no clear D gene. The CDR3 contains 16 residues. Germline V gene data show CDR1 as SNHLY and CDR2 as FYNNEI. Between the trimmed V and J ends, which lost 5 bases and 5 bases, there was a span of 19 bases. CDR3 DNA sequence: TGTGCCAGCAGTCCCGGGAACCCAGGATCATATCAGCCCCAGCATTTT. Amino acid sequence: CASSPGNPGSYQPQHF.

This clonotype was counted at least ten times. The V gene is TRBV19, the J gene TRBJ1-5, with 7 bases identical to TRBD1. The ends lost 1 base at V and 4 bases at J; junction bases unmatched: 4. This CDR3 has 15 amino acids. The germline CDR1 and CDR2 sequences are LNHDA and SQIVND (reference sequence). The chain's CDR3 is CASSIGDSTNQPQHF. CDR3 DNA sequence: TGTGCCAGTAGTATAGGGGACAGCACGAATCAGCCCCAGCATTTT.